The 31 T cell receptor beta chains presented below share a single source sample, sequenced in a study of shared clonotypes between healthy human individuals. Assay used: immunoSEQ multiplex PCR; TCRdb lists only in-frame clones, some missing. The data contain some 2,500,000 clones, under 95% of them singletons. Sequencing was done on a sample of naive CD4+ T cells from PBMCs. Specified subset: CD45RA+ positively selected. Receptor source: a man aged 18 to 30 in good health. Some clones in this sample may be carry-over from other donors' samples.

The V gene is TRBV19, the J gene TRBJ2-2; tentative D call: TRBD1 (6 bases). The germline V and J ends were trimmed by 3 bases and 1 base, with 9 bases remaining between them. This CDR3 comprises 15 residues. Per germline, CDR1 LNHDA and CDR2 SQIVND (reference sequence). CDR3 in amino acids: CASSMTGVNTGELFF. The DNA of the CDR3 is TGTGCCAGTAGTATGACAGGAGTGAACACCGGGGAGCTGTTTTTT.

This chain uses TRBV6-5 with TRBJ2-5, with TRBD2 identical over 9 bases. The CDR3 loop spans 16 amino acids. Trimming took 0 bases from V and 7 from J; bases not matched to a gene: 9. The germline CDR1 and CDR2 sequences are MNHEY and SVGAGI. The CDR3 loop reads CASSYSTLAGTRTQYF. The CDR3 DNA reads as TGTGCCAGCAGTTACTCGACGCTAGCGGGGACAAGGACCCAGTACTTC.

The V call is TRBV27, the J call TRBJ1-5; 7 nucleotides agree with TRBD1. The ends lost 6 bases at V and 5 bases at J; junction bases unmatched: 4. This CDR3 comprises 13 residues. Germline values: CDR1 MNHEY, CDR2 SMNVEV (reference sequence). The CDR3 DNA reads TGTGCCAGCAGCCGGGACAGTTATCAGCCCCAGCATTTT. Translated: CASSRDSYQPQHF.

The chain couples TRBV4-2 to TRBJ2-5; 14 nucleotides match TRBD2. Germline CDR1 LGHNA, CDR2 YNFKEQ. After removal of 1 base from V and 5 bases from J, the junction contained 6 bases not matched to a gene. The CDR3 is 17 residues long. CDR3 region: CASSQVGTSGSPETQYF. Here the CDR3 DNA reads TGTGCCAGCAGCCAAGTTGGGACTAGCGGGAGCCCGGAGACCCAGTACTTC.

The gene calls are TRBV6-1 and TRBJ2-2, with D perhaps TRBD2 (5 bases). The CDR3 is 13 residues long. V was trimmed by 7 bases and J by 3 bases, leaving 9 bases between them. Germline values: CDR1 MNHNS, CDR2 SASEGT. CDR3 sequence: CASNGRDTGELFF. The CDR3 region has the DNA TGTGCCAGCAACGGGCGGGACACCGGGGAGCTGTTTTTT.

The DNA of the CDR3 is TGCGCCAGCAGCTTGGGATACAGCGGCGAAAGAAACACCATATATTTT. Translated: CASSLGYSGERNTIYF. The chain combines TRBV5-1 with TRBJ1-3, with D unresolved. Germline values: CDR1 SGHRS, CDR2 YFSETQ. The V end lost 0 bases, the J end lost 5 bases, and 15 bases lay between the germline ends. The CDR3 has 16 residues.

The chain recombines TRBV6-1 with TRBJ2-2, with D perhaps matching TRBD2 (6 bases). Germline lookup yields CDR1 MNHNS and CDR2 SASEGT. V was clipped by 6 bases and J by 6 bases, with 17 bases between them. The CDR3 is 15 residues long. The CDR3 loop reads CASRNRDSLSGELFF. CDR3 nucleotide sequence: TGTGCCAGCAGAAACCGGGACTCATTGTCCGGGGAGCTGTTTTTT.

The V gene is TRBV9, the J gene TRBJ1-2; D gene uncertain. The V and J ends lost 5 bases and 6 bases respectively, with 20 bases between them. The CDR3 has 15 residues. Germline CDR1 SGDLS, CDR2 YYNGEE. The CDR3 is CASRGIWTASNGYTF. The CDR3 bases are TGTGCCAGCAGGGGAATCTGGACCGCCTCGAATGGCTACACCTTC.

The chain employs TRBV9 and TRBJ2-7; no clear D gene. Germline values: CDR1 SGDLS, CDR2 YYNGEE. This CDR3 region has 15 residues. Trimming pared 4 bases from V and 6 bases from J, leaving 20 bases between. The CDR3 loop is CASSQDLRTTGEQYF. The CDR3 region has the DNA TGTGCCAGCAGCCAAGACTTACGGACCACCGGCGAGCAGTACTTC.

For this clone: In the same sample, other DNA sequences code for this CDR3. The rearrangement links TRBV18 to TRBJ1-3; D not certain. The V gene's germline CDR1 is KGHSH and CDR2 LQKENI. The length of the CDR3 is 15 residues. V was clipped by 0 bases and J by 4 bases, with 10 bases between them. CDR3 bases: TGTGCCAGCTCACCACCAAGGGTGTACGGAAACACCATATATTTT. This translates into CASSPPRVYGNTIYF.

The rearrangement links TRBV14 to TRBJ2-7; 7 bases map to TRBD1. Germline V gives CDR1 SGHDN, CDR2 FVKESK. The junction had 16 bases not matched to a gene; V was cut back by 2 bases and J by 0 bases. The CDR3 is 19 amino acids. CDR3 region: CASSQRVTGPTLSSYEQYF. The CDR3 DNA sequence: TGTGCCAGCAGCCAAAGGGTGACAGGGCCGACCCTCAGCTCCTACGAGCAGTACTTC.

The rearrangement uses TRBV21-1 and TRBJ2-7; the listed D gene, TRBD2, was not tested against the DNA. TRBV21-1 is a recognized pseudogene. CDR3 length equals 11 residues. CDR3 sequence: CASGSIDEQYF. CDR3 DNA: TGTGCTAGCGGGAGTATCGACGAGCAGTACTTC.

The V and J genes are TRBV5-4 and TRBJ2-1; D possibly corresponds to TRBD1 (5 bases). The CDR3 runs 20 residues. Looked up from germline, CDR1 is SGHNT and CDR2 is YYREEE (reference sequence). Trimming pared 0 bases from V and 6 bases from J, leaving 28 bases between. CDR3 nucleotide sequence: TGTGCCAGCAGCTTGGCCCCATTTTACCAGTCGGGCAGGGTTCTCAATGAGCAGTTCTTC. Translated: CASSLAPFYQSGRVLNEQFF.

This clone was observed a single time. The rearrangement joins TRBV2 to TRBJ2-5; 7 bases map to TRBD2. V gave up 2 bases and J gave up 4 bases; unmatched junction bases: 13. Germline V gene lookup returns CDR1 SNHLY and CDR2 FYNNEI. This CDR3 region has 17 residues. The CDR3 DNA sequence: TGTGCCAGCAGTGAACGGGCGTGGGGGGGTTGGCGAGAGACCCAGTACTTC. Translating gives CASSERAWGGWRETQYF.

The genes are TRBV6-6 and TRBJ2-7; 11 nucleotides agree with TRBD2. V lost 5 bases, J lost 5 bases, and 8 bases stayed unmatched. The germline gives CDR1 MNHNY, CDR2 SVGAGI (reference sequence). This CDR3 contains 15 residues. The CDR3 reads CASSSLTSGTNEQYF. Written as DNA, the CDR3 is TGTGCCAGCAGTAGCCTGACTAGCGGGACCAACGAGCAGTACTTC.

The chain employs TRBV9 and TRBJ1-5, with D uncertain. The length of the CDR3 is 14 residues. CDR1 is SGDLS, CDR2 YYNGEE, per germline. V lost 0 bases to trimming and J lost 3 bases, with 7 bases between them. The CDR3 sequence: CASSVARDNQPQHF. CDR3 DNA: TGTGCCAGCAGCGTAGCCAGAGACAATCAGCCCCAGCATTTT.

As concerns this clone: The sample contains more than one DNA sequence encoding this CDR3. J is TRBJ2-1 and V is TRBV5-1; D uncertain. The V and J ends lost 0 bases and 5 bases respectively, with 6 bases between them. Germline lookup yields CDR1 SGHRS and CDR2 YFSETQ. The CDR3 covers 13 residues. This CDR3 reads CASSLEGNNEQFF. The CDR3 DNA follows: TGCGCCAGCAGCTTGGAGGGAAACAATGAGCAGTTCTTC.

The chain has TRBV19 and TRBJ2-4; TRBD1 agrees at 9 bases. Germline trimming cut 0 bases from V and 4 bases from J; bases unmatched to any gene: 4. The germline V gene has CDR1 LNHDA and CDR2 SQIVND (reference sequence). The CDR3 covers 16 residues. Here the CDR3 reads CASSIDGTGTKNIQYF. The CDR3 DNA reads TGTGCCAGTAGTATAGACGGGACAGGGACTAAAAACATTCAGTACTTC.

The chain recombines TRBV25-1 with TRBJ1-1; weak D call: TRBD1 (5 bases). Germline V gives CDR1 MGHDK, CDR2 SYGVNS. The CDR3 covers 16 residues. The V and J ends lost 5 bases and 1 base respectively, with 17 bases between them. The CDR3 region is CASSFLRGRGNTEAFF. CDR3 bases: TGTGCCAGCAGTTTCCTCCGGGGGAGGGGGAACACTGAAGCTTTCTTT.

This chain connects TRBV21-1 to TRBJ1-5; whether TRBD1, the table's D call, matches the DNA was not checked. TRBV21-1 is reported as a pseudogene. The CDR3 contains 15 residues. The CDR3 bases are TGTGCCAGCAGCAAAGATGGACACAAGGACCAGCCCCAGCATTTT. This gives the protein CASSKDGHKDQPQHF.

As regards this clone: The junction departs from germline at one end; a sequencing error may be responsible. The V and J genes are TRBV7-8 and TRBJ1-2, with D unresolved. Germline V lookup: CDR1 SGHVS, CDR2 FQNEAQ. The CDR3 consists of 11 residues. The CDR3 protein is CASSSTRAQLF. CDR3 nucleotide sequence: TGTGCCAGCAGCTCCACGAGGGCCCAGTTATTC.

The chain carries TRBV6-5 and TRBJ1-2, with D tentatively TRBD1 (5 bases). CDR3 length: 12 residues. CDR1 and CDR2 from the germline V gene are MNHEY and SVGAGI. V was shortened by 7 bases and J by 8 bases, with 14 bases between the two germline ends. CDR3 bases: TGTGCCAGCACCGACAGTGGTTTGGGCTACACCTTC. Translating gives CASTDSGLGYTF.

Points on this clone: Other nucleotide sequences in the sample specify the same CDR3. This chain uses TRBV6-1 with TRBJ1-4; D gene ambiguous. This CDR3 has 14 residues. Trimming pared 6 bases from V and 2 bases from J, leaving 10 bases between. Germline loops: CDR1 MNHNS, CDR2 SASEGT. The CDR3 sequence: CASSEGSTNEKLFF. As DNA, the CDR3 is TGTGCCAGCAGCGAGGGATCCACTAATGAAAAACTGTTTTTT.

The rearrangement joins TRBV28 to TRBJ2-5; 9 bases are a match to TRBD2. V shed 8 bases and J 5 bases; nucleotides not matched to a gene: 6. Germline CDR1 reads MDHEN; CDR2 reads SYDVKM. The CDR3 has 13 residues. CDR3 in amino acids: CASGAGGPETQYF. CDR3 coding DNA: TGTGCCAGCGGGGCGGGAGGGCCGGAGACCCAGTACTTC.

This clone is a singleton in its sample. The chain joins TRBV28 to TRBJ2-5, with TRBD2 matching over 8 bases. With 3 bases clipped from V and 0 bases from J, the junction kept 6 bases outside the gene matches. CDR1 is MDHEN, CDR2 SYDVKM, per germline. The CDR3 runs to 16 residues. The CDR3 nucleotides read TGTGCCAGCAGTTTCCTCAGCGGGAGTAACCAAGAGACCCAGTACTTC. This codes for CASSFLSGSNQETQYF.

The gene calls are TRBV30 and TRBJ2-1, with D possibly TRBD1 on 6 matching bases. The CDR3 extends over 14 amino acids. Trimming removed 4 bases from V and 6 bases from J, with 16 bases in between. Germline values: CDR1 GTSNPN, CDR2 SVGIG (reference sequence). CDR3: CAWTGFARGNEQFF. The CDR3 nucleotides are TGTGCCTGGACCGGGTTTGCCAGGGGCAATGAGCAGTTCTTC.

The rearrangement uses TRBV2 and TRBJ1-5, with a weak D call TRBD1 (5 bases). This CDR3 contains 14 residues. Trimming stripped 4 bases from V and 7 bases from J, with 14 bases between. Per germline, CDR1 SNHLY and CDR2 FYNNEI. CDR3 sequence reads: CASSGVQGGQPQHF. In DNA form, the CDR3 reads TGTGCCAGCAGTGGGGTGCAGGGCGGGCAGCCCCAGCATTTT.

As DNA, the CDR3 is TGTGCCAGCCGAGACGGGCAGGGTAAGACCCAGTACTTC. Its protein is CASRDGQGKTQYF. This chain links TRBV6-5 with TRBJ2-5; a possible D gene is TRBD1 (5 bases). V was clipped by 8 bases and J by 6 bases, with 16 bases between them. Germline assignment: CDR1 MNHEY and CDR2 SVGAGI. The CDR3 extends over 13 amino acids.

In its sample, this clone was seen once. The chain joins TRBV5-1 to TRBJ2-1, with TRBD2 matching over 13 bases. J was trimmed by 6 bases and V by 3 bases; bases with no gene match: 9. The CDR3 sequence is 17 residues long. Germline V gene sequence: CDR1 SGHRS, CDR2 YFSETQ. Here the CDR3 DNA reads TGCGCCAGCAGCTCCGAAGGGGGACTAGCGGGGAGCAATGAGCAGTTCTTC. Translating it yields CASSSEGGLAGSNEQFF.

The chain has TRBV30 and TRBJ2-3; 8 bases agree with TRBD2. Germline CDR1 and CDR2: GTSNPN and SVGIG (reference sequence). Unmatched junction bases numbered 3, after V lost 5 bases and J lost 5 bases. This CDR3 contains 12 residues. In DNA form, the CDR3 reads TGTGCCTGGGGGGCGGGGGGAGATACGCAGTATTTT. This sequence encodes CAWGAGGDTQYF.

The V gene is TRBV28, the J gene TRBJ1-4; TRBD1 matches 11 bases. CDR1 and CDR2 from the germline V gene are MDHEN and SYDVKM. V trimming: 2 bases; J trimming: 9 bases; junction bases outside the gene matches: 2. The CDR3 is made up of 14 amino acids. The CDR3 nucleotides read TGTGCCAGCAGTTTAGAGGACAGGGGGCAAAAACTGTTTTTT. It encodes CASSLEDRGQKLFF. The full variable domain, completed using reference TRBV28 and TRBJ1-4, is DVKVTQSSRYLVKRTGEKVFLECVQDMDHENMFWYRQDPGLGLRLIYFSYDVKMKEKGDIPEGYSVSREKKERFSLILESASTNQTSMYLCASSLEDRGQKLFFGSGTQLSVL.